These 28 T cell receptor beta chains were sequenced from one sample in a study of CXCR3-negative and CXCR3-positive naive CD8 T cells. cDNA libraries for TRB were generated by 5' RACE incorporating UMI labels. From its re-call of the 5' RACE reads, TCRdb lists each CDR3 protein once, without DNA. The data include roughly 39,000 distinct CDR3 sequences; the top ten clones carry 9.5% to 12%. Sequencing was carried out using memory CD8+ T cells from blood. Every receptor here comes from a human donor in good health. Some clones in this sample may be carry-over from other donors' samples.

The rearrangement uses TRBV7-6 and TRBJ1-1. This CDR3 region has 15 residues. Germline CDR1 and CDR2: SGHVS and FNYEAQ. The CDR3 here is CASSFPPGGEAEAFF.

The V gene is TRBV19, the J gene TRBJ1-1. The germline V gene encodes CDR1 LNHDA and CDR2 SQIVND (reference sequence). CDR3 length equals 12 residues. The CDR3 sequence: CASSPSDTEAFF.

The chain carries TRBV20-1 and TRBJ2-2; the D call from TCRdb, TRBD1, cannot be confirmed without DNA. In germline, CDR1 is DFQATT, CDR2 SNEGSKA (reference sequence). The CDR3 has 15 amino acids. CDR3: CSARPTGDSAGELFF.

The genes are TRBV7-9 and TRBJ1-1; TCRdb's D call of TRBD1 is untestable without DNA. The CDR3 consists of 14 residues. The V gene's germline CDR1 is SEHNR and CDR2 FQNEAQ (reference sequence). The CDR3 sequence: CASSFPGQGEEAFF.

This sequence joins TRBV15 and TRBJ2-7. The CDR3 covers 13 residues. Germline V gene lookup returns CDR1 LNHNV and CDR2 YYDKDF (reference sequence). CDR3 region: CATSQIRGYEQYF.

The gene calls are TRBV7-3 and TRBJ2-5; TCRdb outputs TRBD2, but without DNA this stays unchecked. Germline V CDR1 and CDR2: SGHTA, FQGTGA. The length of the CDR3 is 16 residues. This chain's CDR3 is CASSLKPTGAGETQYF.

This chain connects TRBV5-6 to TRBJ2-7; no DNA is available, so the TRBD2 call from TCRdb remains unchecked. The germline CDR1 and CDR2 sequences are SGHDT and YYEEEE. The CDR3 is made up of 16 amino acids. The CDR3 sequence is CASSPAAGGTPYEQYF.

V usage is TRBV4-1 and J usage is TRBJ2-5. The CDR3 is made up of 12 amino acids. From germline, CDR1 is MGHRA and CDR2 YSYEKL. The chain's CDR3 is CASSQDLKTQYF.

The chain uses TRBV12-3 or TRBV12-4 and TRBJ1-1; TCRdb lists TRBD1, though no DNA is available to test this call. CDR3 size: 14 residues. CDR3 amino acids: CASSHTTGGTEAFF.

The rearrangement links TRBV6-5 to TRBJ2-7; TCRdb proposes TRBD2, but this gene call is untestable without DNA. Germline CDR1 and CDR2: MNHEY and SVGAGI. This CDR3 region has 12 residues. The CDR3 is CAGGPSRYEQYF.

The gene calls are TRBV14 and TRBJ2-5; lacking DNA, the TRBD2 call made by TCRdb goes unchecked. The CDR3 contains 16 residues. CDR1 is SGHDN and CDR2 is FVKESK in the germline V gene. The CDR3 region is CASSHLSRGEEETQYF.

V and J are TRBV2 and TRBJ2-4. In germline, CDR1 is SNHLY, CDR2 FYNNEI. This CDR3 contains 15 residues. The CDR3 protein is CASSESSLAKNIQYF.

The chain links TRBV7-6 to TRBJ1-4; no DNA is available, so the TRBD1 call from TCRdb remains unchecked. This CDR3 spans 17 amino acids. Germline V gene sequence: CDR1 SGHVS, CDR2 FNYEAQ. The CDR3: CASSFYLRQGLYEKLFF.

The rearrangement joins TRBV6-1 to TRBJ2-1; without DNA, the TCRdb call of TRBD2 cannot be checked. The CDR3 has 16 residues. Germline CDR1 MNHNS, CDR2 SASEGT. CDR3: CASSGSGTSILVEQFF.

This chain uses TRBV7-9 with TRBJ2-3. The CDR3 loop spans 16 amino acids. In germline, CDR1 is SEHNR, CDR2 FQNEAQ (reference sequence). CDR3: CASSAKDGASTDTQYF.

This chain joins TRBV7-9 and TRBJ1-1; the D gene TCRdb calls, TRBD1, cannot be checked with no DNA. The germline CDR1 and CDR2 sequences are SEHNR and FQNEAQ (reference sequence). There are 12 residues in the CDR3. CDR3 sequence reads: CASSFGTDEAFF.

The rearrangement links TRBV20-1 to TRBJ2-7. This CDR3 comprises 13 residues. Germline CDR1 reads DFQATT; CDR2 reads SNEGSKA (reference sequence). Here the CDR3 reads CSARDLRIYEQYF.

The CDR3 reads CASSLTGQGFHEQFF. The V and J genes are TRBV7-3 and TRBJ2-1; TCRdb selects TRBD1, and the lack of DNA leaves this call unchecked. Germline assignment: CDR1 SGHTA and CDR2 FQGTGA. The CDR3 loop spans 15 amino acids.

The chain recombines TRBV28 with TRBJ1-1; TCRdb's D call, TRBD1, is unchecked because there is no DNA. CDR1 is MDHEN and CDR2 is SYDVKM in the germline V gene. The CDR3 covers 13 residues. CDR3 amino acids: CASSTRAITRAFF.

The rearrangement links TRBV29-1 to TRBJ2-1; no DNA is available, so the TRBD1 call from TCRdb remains unchecked. The length of the CDR3 is 13 residues. CDR1 and CDR2 from the germline V gene are SQVTM and ANQGSEA. The CDR3 is CSVEDSGGNEQFF.

This chain links TRBV7-2 with TRBJ1-1. Germline V gene sequence: CDR1 SGHTA, CDR2 FQGNSA. There are 12 residues in the CDR3. The chain's CDR3 is CASSLGSGEAFF.

By frequency, this clonotype registers medium-sized. The chain has TRBV7-6 and TRBJ2-7; TCRdb indicates TRBD1, and absent DNA this call remains unverified. This CDR3 has 15 residues. Germline V gene data show CDR1 as SGHVS and CDR2 as FNYEAQ. CDR3 region: CASSLSGGGLYEQYF. The whole variable domain, filled in from reference TRBV7-6 and TRBJ2-7, reads GAGVSQSPRYKVTKRGQDVALRCDPISGHVSLYWYRQALGQGPEFLTYFNYEAQQDKSGLPNDRFSAERPEGSISTLTIQRTEQRDSAMYRCASSLSGGGLYEQYFGPGTRLTVT.

The chain employs TRBV7-9 and TRBJ2-5; TCRdb selects TRBD2, and the lack of DNA leaves this call unchecked. The CDR3 contains 16 residues. The V gene's germline CDR1 is SEHNR and CDR2 FQNEAQ (reference sequence). CDR3 loop: CASSLNRVRVKETQYF.

The chain uses TRBV12-3 or TRBV12-4 and TRBJ2-1. This CDR3 has 14 residues. CDR3 in amino acids: CASSLVKTHNEQFF.

The chain links TRBV20-1 to TRBJ2-1; TCRdb reports TRBD2, a call that lacks DNA to check it against. Per the germline V gene, CDR1 is DFQATT and CDR2 is SNEGSKA (reference sequence). This CDR3 contains 17 residues. CDR3 protein: CSARDLRTSGAYNEQFF.

The J gene is TRBJ2-7, the V gene TRBV6-1; TCRdb designates TRBD1, a call that cannot be tested without DNA. Germline V gene sequence: CDR1 MNHNS, CDR2 SASEGT. The CDR3 totals 14 residues. The CDR3 here is CASSDGASSYEQYF.

This chain links TRBV4-3 with TRBJ2-7. The CDR3 is 15 amino acids. Per the germline V gene, CDR1 is LGHNA and CDR2 is YSLEER. CDR3 protein: CASSHSSGSSYEQYF.

The CDR3 sequence: CASCQGMDEQLF. V gene TRBV7-9 combines with J gene TRBJ2-1; TCRdb selects TRBD1, and the lack of DNA leaves this call unchecked. Germline CDR1 SEHNR, CDR2 FQNEAQ (reference sequence). The CDR3 loop spans 12 amino acids.